This TCR beta chain was observed in a study of Ad26.COV2.S vaccination and SARS-CoV-2 variants. Noted treatment: around 19 received Ad26.COV2.S at low or high dose, single or two shots; 5 received placebo; per-sample allocation not given. Specimens were obtained on day 63 following the first vaccine or placebo injection. It was an adult aged 18-55 years in Boston who was the donor. Ad26 vector vaccine expressed Wuhan-strain SARS-CoV-2 spike. The data were produced by immunoSEQ multiplex PCR, yet TCRdb's version contains in-frame clones alone and is incomplete. The sample shows 410,000 or so clones, over 80% of them seen only once. CDR1 KGHSH and CDR2 LQKENI come from the germline V gene. CDR3 length: 16 residues. General study points: Those who received the vaccine showed greater spike-specific TCR breadth than those given placebo.

A word on this clone: Its specificity is not known. One junction end disagrees with the germline gene, perhaps due to a read error.

The source was peripheral blood, collected in a trial of Ad26.COV2.S vaccine versus placebo. The chain carries TRBV18 and TRBJ2-2, with TRBD2 identical over 10 bases. This TCR was recovered from a person aged 18-65 years who received the Ad26.COV2.S COVID-19 vaccine or a placebo. CDR3: CASSPPSGGNAGELFF. As DNA, the CDR3 is TGTGCCAGCTCACCACCTAGCGGGGGGAACGCCGGGGAGCTGTTTTTT.